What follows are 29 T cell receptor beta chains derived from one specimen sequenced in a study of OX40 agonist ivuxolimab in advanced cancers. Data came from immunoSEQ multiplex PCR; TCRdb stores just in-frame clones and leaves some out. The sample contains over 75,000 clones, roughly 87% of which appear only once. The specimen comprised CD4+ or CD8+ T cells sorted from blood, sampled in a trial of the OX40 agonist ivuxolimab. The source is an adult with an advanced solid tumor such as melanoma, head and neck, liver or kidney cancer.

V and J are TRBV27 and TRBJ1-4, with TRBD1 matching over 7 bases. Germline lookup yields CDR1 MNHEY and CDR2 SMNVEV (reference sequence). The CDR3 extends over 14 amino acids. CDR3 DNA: TGTGCTACAGCTCCCCGACAGGGAGGTGAAAAACTGTTTTTT. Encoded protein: CATAPRQGGEKLFF.

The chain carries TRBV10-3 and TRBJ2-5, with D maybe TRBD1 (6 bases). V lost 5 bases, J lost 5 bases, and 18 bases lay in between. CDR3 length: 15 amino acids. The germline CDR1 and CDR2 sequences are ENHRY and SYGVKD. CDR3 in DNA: TGTGCCATCAGTCCTACCCCCAACAGGGACGAGACCCAGTACTTC. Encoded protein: CAISPTPNRDETQYF.

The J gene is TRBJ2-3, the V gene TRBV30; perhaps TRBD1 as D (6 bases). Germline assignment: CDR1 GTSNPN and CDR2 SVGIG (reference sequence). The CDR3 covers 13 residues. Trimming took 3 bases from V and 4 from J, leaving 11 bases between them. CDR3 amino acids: CAWSLGASDTQYF. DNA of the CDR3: TGTGCCTGGAGCTTGGGGGCCTCAGATACGCAGTATTTT.

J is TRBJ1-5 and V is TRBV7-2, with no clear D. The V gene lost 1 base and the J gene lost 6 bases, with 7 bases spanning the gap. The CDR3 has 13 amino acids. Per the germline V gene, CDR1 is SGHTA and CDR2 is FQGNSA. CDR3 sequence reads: CASSLGILQPQHF. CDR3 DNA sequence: TGTGCCAGCAGCTTAGGAATCCTTCAGCCCCAGCATTTT.

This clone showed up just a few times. The CDR3 DNA sequence: TGTGCCAGCAGCACCGGACAGGGAGGCTTGCGTGAAAAACTGTTTTTT. Amino acid sequence: CASSTGQGGLREKLFF. The chain uses TRBV28 and TRBJ1-4, with 8 bases matching TRBD1. This CDR3 spans 16 amino acids. Per the germline V gene, CDR1 is MDHEN and CDR2 is SYDVKM. Trimming cost V 6 bases and J 7 bases; bases outside gene matches: 13.

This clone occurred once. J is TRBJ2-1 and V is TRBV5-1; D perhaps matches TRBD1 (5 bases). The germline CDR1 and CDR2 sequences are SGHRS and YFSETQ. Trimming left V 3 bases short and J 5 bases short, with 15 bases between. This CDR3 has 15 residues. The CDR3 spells CASSSGHSNNNEQFF. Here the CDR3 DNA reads TGCGCCAGCAGCTCCGGACACTCGAACAACAATGAGCAGTTCTTC.

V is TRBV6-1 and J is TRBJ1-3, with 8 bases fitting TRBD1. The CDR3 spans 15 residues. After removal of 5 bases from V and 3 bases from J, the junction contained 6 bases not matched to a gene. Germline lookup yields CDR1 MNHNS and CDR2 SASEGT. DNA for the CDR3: TGTGCCAGCAGTCGGGACAGGTCTGATGGAAACACCATATATTTT. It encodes CASSRDRSDGNTIYF.

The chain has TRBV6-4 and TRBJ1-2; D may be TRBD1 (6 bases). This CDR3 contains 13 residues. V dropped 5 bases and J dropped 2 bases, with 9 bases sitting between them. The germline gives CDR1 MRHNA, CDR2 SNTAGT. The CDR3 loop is CASSRGANYGYTF. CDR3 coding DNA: TGTGCCAGCAGTAGGGGGGCCAACTATGGCTACACCTTC.

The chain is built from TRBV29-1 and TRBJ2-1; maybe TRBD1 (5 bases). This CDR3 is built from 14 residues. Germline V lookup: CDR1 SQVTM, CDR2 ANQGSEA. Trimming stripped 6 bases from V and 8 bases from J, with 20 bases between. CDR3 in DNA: TGCAGCGTCCCCGACAGAACGTCGTACGATGAGCAGTTCTTC. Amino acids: CSVPDRTSYDEQFF.

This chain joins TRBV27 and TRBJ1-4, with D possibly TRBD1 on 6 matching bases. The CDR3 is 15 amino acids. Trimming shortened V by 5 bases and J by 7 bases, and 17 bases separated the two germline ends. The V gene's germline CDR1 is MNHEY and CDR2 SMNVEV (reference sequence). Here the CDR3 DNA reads TGTGCCAGCAGTACCTACAGGGACTCTGGTGAAAAACTGTTTTTT. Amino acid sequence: CASSTYRDSGEKLFF. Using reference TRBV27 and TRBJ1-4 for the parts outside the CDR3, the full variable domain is EAQVTQNPRYLITVTGKKLTVTCSQNMNHEYMSWYRQDPGLGLRQIYYSMNVEVTDKGDVPEGYKVSRKEKRNFPLILESPSPNQTSLYFCASSTYRDSGEKLFFGSGTQLSVL.

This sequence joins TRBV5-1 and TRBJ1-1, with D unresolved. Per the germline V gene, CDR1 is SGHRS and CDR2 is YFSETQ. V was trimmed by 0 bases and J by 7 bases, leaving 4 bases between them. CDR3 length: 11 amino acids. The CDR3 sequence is CASSLGLEAFF. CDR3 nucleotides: TGCGCCAGCAGCTTGGGACTTGAAGCTTTCTTT. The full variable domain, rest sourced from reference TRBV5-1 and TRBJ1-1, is KAGVTQTPRYLIKTRGQQVTLSCSPISGHRSVSWYQQTPGQGLQFLFEYFSETQRNKGNFPGRFSGRQFSNSRSEMNVSTLELGDSALYLCASSLGLEAFFGQGTRLTVV.

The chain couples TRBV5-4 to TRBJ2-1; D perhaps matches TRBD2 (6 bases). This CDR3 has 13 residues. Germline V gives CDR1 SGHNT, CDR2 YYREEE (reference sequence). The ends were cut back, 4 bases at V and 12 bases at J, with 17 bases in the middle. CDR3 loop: CASSLPQPGVQFF. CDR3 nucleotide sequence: TGTGCCAGCAGCCTCCCTCAGCCGGGAGTGCAGTTCTTC. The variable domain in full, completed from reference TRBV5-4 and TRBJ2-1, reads ETGVTQSPTHLIKTRGQQVTLRCSSQSGHNTVSWYQQALGQGPQFIFQYYREEENGRGNFPPRFSGLQFPNYSSELNVNALELDDSALYLCASSLPQPGVQFFGPGTRLTVL.

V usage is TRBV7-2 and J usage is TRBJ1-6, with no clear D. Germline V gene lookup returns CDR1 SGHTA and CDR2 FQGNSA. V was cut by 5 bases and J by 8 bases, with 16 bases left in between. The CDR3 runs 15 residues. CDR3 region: CASSPQLREDSPLHF. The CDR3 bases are TGTGCCAGCAGCCCTCAACTCCGGGAAGATTCACCCCTCCACTTT.

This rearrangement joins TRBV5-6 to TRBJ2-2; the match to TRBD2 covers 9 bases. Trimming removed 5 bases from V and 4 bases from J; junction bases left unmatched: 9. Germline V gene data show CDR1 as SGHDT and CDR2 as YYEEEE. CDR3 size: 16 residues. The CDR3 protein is CASSYSGLAFTGELFF. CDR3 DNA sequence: TGTGCCAGCAGTTATTCGGGACTAGCCTTCACCGGGGAGCTGTTTTTT.

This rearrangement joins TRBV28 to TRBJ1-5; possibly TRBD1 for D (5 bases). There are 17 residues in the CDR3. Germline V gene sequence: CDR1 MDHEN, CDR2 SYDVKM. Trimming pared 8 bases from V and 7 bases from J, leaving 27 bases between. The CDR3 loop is CASDRPGAFGVVQPQHF. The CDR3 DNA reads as TGTGCCAGCGATAGGCCCGGGGCGTTTGGGGTTGTCCAGCCCCAGCATTTT.

DNA for the CDR3: TGTGCCAGCAGTCGGGGGGCGGGGAGGAATGAGCAGTTCTTC. Translating gives CASSRGAGRNEQFF. The chain couples TRBV6-5 to TRBJ2-1, with a possible D match to TRBD2 (7 bases). V was shortened by 5 bases and J by 7 bases, with 15 bases between the two germline ends. This CDR3 is built from 14 residues. Germline V gene lookup returns CDR1 MNHEY and CDR2 SVGAGI.

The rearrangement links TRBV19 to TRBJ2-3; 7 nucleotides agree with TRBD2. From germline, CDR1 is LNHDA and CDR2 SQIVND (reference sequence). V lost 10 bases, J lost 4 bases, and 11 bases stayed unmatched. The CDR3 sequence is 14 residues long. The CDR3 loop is CATTPGGGSDTQYF. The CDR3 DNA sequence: TGTGCCACAACCCCTGGGGGAGGGTCAGATACGCAGTATTTT.

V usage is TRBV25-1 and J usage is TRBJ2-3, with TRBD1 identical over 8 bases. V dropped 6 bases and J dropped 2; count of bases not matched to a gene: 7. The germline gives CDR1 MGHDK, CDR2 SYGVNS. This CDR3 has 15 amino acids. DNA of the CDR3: TGTGCCAGCAGAGAGACAGGGGACCCCACAGATACGCAGTATTTT. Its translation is CASRETGDPTDTQYF.

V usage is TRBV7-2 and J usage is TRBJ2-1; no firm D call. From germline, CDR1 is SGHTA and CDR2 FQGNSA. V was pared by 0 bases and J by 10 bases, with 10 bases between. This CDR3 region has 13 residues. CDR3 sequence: CASSLAWAEEQFF. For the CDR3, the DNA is TGTGCCAGCAGCTTAGCCTGGGCAGAGGAGCAGTTCTTC.

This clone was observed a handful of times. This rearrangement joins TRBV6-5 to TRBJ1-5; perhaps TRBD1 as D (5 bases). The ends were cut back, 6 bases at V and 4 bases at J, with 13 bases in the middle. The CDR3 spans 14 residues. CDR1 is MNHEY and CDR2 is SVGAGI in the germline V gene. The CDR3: CASSPRQPNQPQHF. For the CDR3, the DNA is TGTGCCAGCAGCCCACGACAGCCGAATCAGCCCCAGCATTTT.

The DNA of the CDR3 is TGTGCCAGCAGTCAACTAGGGGACCTCACTGAAGCTTTCTTT. Translation: CASSQLGDLTEAFF. The chain employs TRBV6-6 and TRBJ1-1, with D possibly being TRBD1 (5 bases). V was cut by 5 bases and J by 4 bases, with 14 bases left in between. Germline CDR1 is MNHNY and CDR2 is SVGAGI (reference sequence). The CDR3 extends over 14 amino acids.

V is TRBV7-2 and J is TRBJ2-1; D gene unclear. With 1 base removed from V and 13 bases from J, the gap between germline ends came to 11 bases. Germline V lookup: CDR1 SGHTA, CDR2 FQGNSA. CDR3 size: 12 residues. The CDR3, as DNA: TGTGCCAGCAGCTTAGATCGTCGTCGCCAGTTCTTC. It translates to CASSLDRRRQFF.

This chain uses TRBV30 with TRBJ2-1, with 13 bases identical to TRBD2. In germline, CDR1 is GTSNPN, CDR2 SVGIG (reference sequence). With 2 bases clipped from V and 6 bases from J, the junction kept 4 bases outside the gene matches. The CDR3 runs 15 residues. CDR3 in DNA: TGTGCCTGGAGTCGGACTAGCGGGAGAATCAATGAGCAGTTCTTC. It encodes CAWSRTSGRINEQFF.

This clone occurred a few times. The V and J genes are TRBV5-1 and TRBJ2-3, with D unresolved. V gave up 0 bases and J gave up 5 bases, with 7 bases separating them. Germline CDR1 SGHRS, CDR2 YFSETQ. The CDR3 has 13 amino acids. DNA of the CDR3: TGCGCCAGCAGCTTGGGGGCCAGAGATACGCAGTATTTT. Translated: CASSLGARDTQYF.

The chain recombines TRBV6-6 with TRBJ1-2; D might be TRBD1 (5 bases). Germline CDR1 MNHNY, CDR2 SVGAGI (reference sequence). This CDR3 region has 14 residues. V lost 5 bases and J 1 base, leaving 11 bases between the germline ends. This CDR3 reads CASSRDFLNYGYTF. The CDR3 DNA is TGTGCCAGCAGTCGGGACTTCCTTAACTATGGCTACACCTTC.

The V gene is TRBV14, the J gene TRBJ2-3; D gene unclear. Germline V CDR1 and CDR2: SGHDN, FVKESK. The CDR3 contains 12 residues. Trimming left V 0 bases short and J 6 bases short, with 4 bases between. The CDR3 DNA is TGTGCCAGCAGCCAAGATCTTGATACGCAGTATTTT. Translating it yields CASSQDLDTQYF.

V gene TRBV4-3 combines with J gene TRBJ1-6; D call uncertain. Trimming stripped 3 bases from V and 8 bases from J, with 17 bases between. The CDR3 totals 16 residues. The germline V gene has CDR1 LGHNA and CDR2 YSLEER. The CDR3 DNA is TGCGCCAGCAGCCATGCCTTACGGGATGAGCATTCACCCCTCCACTTT. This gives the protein CASSHALRDEHSPLHF.

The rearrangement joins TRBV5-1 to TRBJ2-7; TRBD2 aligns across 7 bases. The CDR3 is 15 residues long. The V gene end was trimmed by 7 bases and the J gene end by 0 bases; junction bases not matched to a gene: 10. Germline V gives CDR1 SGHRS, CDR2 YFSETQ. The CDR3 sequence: CASAISAGSSYEQYF. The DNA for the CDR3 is TGCGCCAGCGCCATATCAGCGGGGAGCTCCTACGAGCAGTACTTC.

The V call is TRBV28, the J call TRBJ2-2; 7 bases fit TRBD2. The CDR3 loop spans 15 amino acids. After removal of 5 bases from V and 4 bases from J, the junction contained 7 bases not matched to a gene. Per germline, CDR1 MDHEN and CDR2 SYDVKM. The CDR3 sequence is CASSIGGTGTGELFF. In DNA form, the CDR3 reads TGTGCCAGCAGTATCGGGGGGACGGGCACCGGGGAGCTGTTTTTT.